Described below is a single TCR beta chain sequence and its context. No antigen is known for it. Each CD8+ T cell subset was sorted in triplicate, a few hundred thousand cells each. The record originates from a study of CXCR3-negative and CXCR3-positive naive CD8 T cells. General study results and limits: Comparison of naive cells showed more hydrophobic TRB CDR3s in CXCR3-positive than in CXCR3-negative naive cells. Both naive subsets showed comparably high diversity, and memory CD8+ cells showed much lower diversity. Memory cells diverged, while naive CXCR3-positive and CXCR3-negative cells had similar TRBV-TRBJ usage.

In germline, CDR1 is SGDLS, CDR2 YYNGEE. This CDR3 region has 13 residues. Via 5' RACE with UMI labels, TRB cDNA libraries were prepared. TCRdb reprocessed the 5' RACE reads, with one entry per CDR3 protein and no DNA. This sample contains over 70,000 distinct CDR3 sequences. This rearrangement joins TRBV9 to TRBJ2-7. The clonotype originates from a human donor in good health. Some clones in this sample may be carry-over from other donors' samples. What was sequenced was naive CXCR3+ CD8+ T cells from blood. Subset specified: CD45RO-CCR7+CD27+CD95- naive CD8+ T cells expressing CXCR3 (TNR3+). The CDR3 sequence: CASSVVPDYEQYF.